This TCR beta chain was sequenced for a study of post-analysis software for immune sequencing data (dated by TCRdb to the mid-2010s). For context, the study as a whole: The recorded disease courses included relapsing-remitting, secondary progressive and progressive-relapsing multiple sclerosis, and some patients had no subtype annotation. The multiple sclerosis patient repertoires were compared with 10 or so previously published healthy control repertoires from donors aged roughly 6 to 27 years. A subset of samples was prepared in parallel using single-end sample barcoding, then pooled and co-amplified after Illumina adapter ligation. The research as a whole found: Patients showed significantly higher frequencies than controls for several TRBV segments, among them TRBV5-6, TRBV5-1 and TRBV20-1. Significantly lower normalized Chao1 diversity was found in multiple sclerosis patients than in controls, suggesting substantial peripheral T-cell clonal expansion. The multiple sclerosis patient group was slightly younger than the control group. When samples were clustered directly using the F measure, samples prepared in the same batch co-clustered strongly, which prompted a batch-effect correction.

The library was obtained by PCR. TCRdb shows the sequencer as Illumina HiSeq 2500. To reduce PCR and sequencing biases, unique molecular identifiers were built into the TCR beta cDNA libraries. Every 1 to 10 million input T cells yielded roughly 500,000 cDNA molecules, meaning each molecule approximated one T cell. The patient libraries were prepared and sequenced using the same protocol as the earlier healthy control dataset. Samples belonging to the same batch were prepared together, multiplexed and sequenced on a shared HiSeq lane. The study's processing was this. MIGEC handled the raw barcoded reads, throwing out single-read molecular identifier groups before consensus assembly and CDR3 extraction. Clonotype tables were post-analysed with VDJtools, and diversity was normalized by down-sampling all datasets to the smallest sample size. To correct batch-related cross-sample contamination, repertoire overlap clustering matched CDR3 amino acid sequences but not nucleotide sequences. Through fastp at Q25 and MiXCR, TCRdb rebuilt clones from the public reads, retaining in-frame beta chains. Rows are combined by CDR3 protein, so each entry shows the most common genes and DNA. The V and J calls come from TCRdb's annotation, not from the publication. For this sample the table gives roughly 700,000 distinct CDR3 sequences, of which 30% were detected only once. Together, the top ten hold around 0.56% of the sample.

From the cysteine through the phenylalanine, the CDR3 covers 11 amino acids. Here the CDR3 DNA is all that survives: 33 bases in frame from base 1. Per the germline V gene, SQVTM is the CDR1 and ANQGSEA is the CDR2. Trimming removed 4 bases from V and 4 bases from J, leaving 6 bases between the germline ends. This clonotype was seen only a few times. No antigen is known for it. The record has no base qualities; no much larger clone is one base away. To demonstrate the VDJtools post-analysis software, TCR beta repertoires were profiled from the peripheral blood of 10 to 15 young patients with multiple sclerosis. The multiple sclerosis patients were children and adolescents ranging in age from 6 to 15 years.

Sequencing was carried out using blood. The receptor was derived from a girl between 5 and 17 years old with multiple sclerosis. This chain is built from TRBV29-1 and TRBJ2-3, with no confidently assigned D gene. The DNA sequence is TGCAGCGTTGCTGTCTCAGATACGCAGTATTTT. This gives the protein CSVAVSDTQYF.